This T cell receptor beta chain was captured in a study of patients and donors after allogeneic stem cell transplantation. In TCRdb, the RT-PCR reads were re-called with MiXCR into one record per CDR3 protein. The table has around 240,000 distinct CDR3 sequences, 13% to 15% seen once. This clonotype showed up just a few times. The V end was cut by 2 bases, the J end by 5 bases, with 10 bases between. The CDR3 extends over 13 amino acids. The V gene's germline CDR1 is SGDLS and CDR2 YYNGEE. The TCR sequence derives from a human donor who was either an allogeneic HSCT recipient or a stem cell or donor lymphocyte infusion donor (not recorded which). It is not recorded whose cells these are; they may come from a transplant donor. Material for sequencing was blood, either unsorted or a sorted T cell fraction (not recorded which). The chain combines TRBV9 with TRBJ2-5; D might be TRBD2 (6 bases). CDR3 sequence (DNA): TGTGCCAGCAGCGTCTTTGGGAGGGAGACCCAGTACTTC. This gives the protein CASSVFGRETQYF.